A single sample is the source of the 19 T cell receptor beta chains below, sequenced in a study of early T cells in non-severe SARS-CoV-2 infection. TCRdb re-called the 5' RACE reads with MiXCR, one entry per CDR3 protein. This sample has around 63,000 distinct CDR3 sequences, with around 13% found just once. Sequencing was done on a sample of whole blood. These receptors all stem from an adult who was a healthcare worker with PCR-confirmed SARS-CoV-2 infection or an uninfected control (not recorded which).

This clonotype was seen a few times. The rearrangement links TRBV30 to TRBJ1-5; D call uncertain. Germline-derived CDR1 and CDR2 are GTSNPN and SVGIG (reference sequence). Trimming took 5 bases from V and 3 from J, leaving 11 bases between them. The CDR3 contains 13 residues. CDR3 DNA: TGTGCCTGGGATGGTGGATTCAATCAGCCCCAGCATTTT. It codes for CAWDGGFNQPQHF. Variable domain in full (rest from reference TRBV30 and TRBJ1-5): SQTIHQWPATLVQPVGSPLSLECTVEGTSNPNLYWYRQAAGRGLQLLFYSVGIGQISSEVPQNLSASRPQDRQFILSSKKLLLSDSGFYLCAWDGGFNQPQHFGDGTRLSIL.

In this sample, this clonotype turned up many times. The chain is built from TRBV7-3 and TRBJ1-1; 8 bases map to TRBD1. V was clipped by 3 bases and J by 4 bases; unmatched bases: 4. CDR3 length equals 14 residues. Germline V gene sequence: CDR1 SGHTA, CDR2 FQGTGA. The CDR3 region is CASSLTGDATEAFF. CDR3 DNA sequence: TGTGCCAGCAGCTTGACAGGGGACGCCACTGAAGCTTTCTTT.

This clonotype has more than one count but fewer than ten. V is TRBV3-1 and J is TRBJ2-7, with a weak D call TRBD1 (5 bases). The length of the CDR3 is 15 residues. V shed 6 bases and J shed 3 bases, with 18 bases lying between them. From germline, CDR1 is LGHDT and CDR2 YNNKEL (reference sequence). The CDR3 nucleotides are TGTGCCAGCAGGCATTCAGAATTCACAGGCTACGAGCAGTACTTC. This sequence encodes CASRHSEFTGYEQYF.

In this sample, this clonotype turned up many times. This chain links TRBV10-3 with TRBJ2-1; 7 nucleotides match TRBD2. Trimming cost V 2 bases and J 4 bases; bases outside gene matches: 8. The CDR3 length is 16 residues. Germline V CDR1 and CDR2: ENHRY, SYGVKD. The CDR3, as DNA: TGTGCCATCAGTGAGCGGGGAAGCGGGGAGTACAATGAGCAGTTCTTC. It yields the protein CAISERGSGEYNEQFF.

The chain carries TRBV7-2 and TRBJ2-6, with D perhaps assigned TRBD1 or TRBD2 (5 bases each). V was trimmed by 3 bases and J by 0 bases, leaving 12 bases between them. This CDR3 has 17 amino acids. Germline V gene data show CDR1 as SGHTA and CDR2 as FQGNSA. The CDR3 bases are TGTGCCAGCAGCTTGGCCCTTGGGGGCTCTGGGGCCAACGTCCTGACTTTC. This gives the protein CASSLALGGSGANVLTF.

In its sample, this clonotype was seen many times. The rearrangement links TRBV4-1 to TRBJ2-7, with D unclear. The CDR3 is made up of 17 amino acids. The V and J ends lost 0 bases and 5 bases respectively, with 20 bases between them. The germline gives CDR1 MGHRA, CDR2 YSYEKL. The CDR3: CASSQDPQRPSPNEQYF. The CDR3 region has the DNA TGCGCCAGCAGCCAAGATCCCCAGAGACCCTCTCCCAACGAGCAGTACTTC.

This sequence joins TRBV20-1 and TRBJ2-5; 10 bases match TRBD2. The CDR3 has 14 residues. V was pared by 6 bases and J by 5 bases, with 9 bases of the junction left unmatched. CDR1 and CDR2 (germline): DFQATT, SNEGSKA (reference sequence). The CDR3 nucleotides read TGCAGTGCCTACAGCGGGGGGGGTTCTGAGACCCAGTACTTC. It translates to CSAYSGGGSETQYF.

Ten or more counts support this clonotype. The chain employs TRBV7-3 and TRBJ1-1; D might be TRBD1 (6 bases). Germline assignment: CDR1 SGHTA and CDR2 FQGTGA. V was pared by 5 bases and J by 4 bases, with 11 bases between. This CDR3 comprises 13 residues. The CDR3 is CASSRGGPTEAFF. The CDR3, as DNA: TGTGCCAGCAGCCGGGGGGGGCCCACTGAAGCTTTCTTT. Full variable domain (outside the CDR3, taken from reference TRBV7-3 and TRBJ1-1): GAGVSQTPSNKVTEKGKYVELRCDPISGHTALYWYRQSLGQGPEFLIYFQGTGAADDSGLPNDRFFAVRPEGSVSTLKIQRTERGDSAVYLCASSRGGPTEAFFGQGTRLTVV.

The sample holds many counts of this clonotype. The chain joins TRBV7-2 to TRBJ2-4; the match to TRBD2 covers 11 bases. The CDR3 extends over 16 amino acids. V gave up 3 bases and J gave up 8 bases; unmatched junction bases: 9. Germline values: CDR1 SGHTA, CDR2 FQGNSA. The CDR3 DNA reads TGTGCCAGCAGCTTCCTTAGCGGGGGGGCCGGGTACATTCAGTACTTC. It translates to CASSFLSGGAGYIQYF.

The table lists this clonotype with a few counts. The rearrangement uses TRBV29-1 and TRBJ1-3, with TRBD1 as a possible D gene (5 bases). Looked up from germline, CDR1 is SQVTM and CDR2 is ANQGSEA. This CDR3 comprises 11 residues. With 7 bases removed from V and 4 bases from J, the gap between germline ends came to 8 bases. CDR3 DNA: TGCAGCGCAGGGACCGGAAACACCATATATTTT. Its translation: CSAGTGNTIYF.

The J gene is TRBJ2-3, the V gene TRBV7-2, with D unresolved. Germline values: CDR1 SGHTA, CDR2 FQGNSA. The CDR3 extends over 15 amino acids. Trimming cost V 7 bases and J 1 base, with 15 bases left between them. The CDR3: CASTSGSFGTDTQYF. As DNA, the CDR3 is TGTGCCAGCACCTCCGGGTCGTTTGGCACAGATACGCAGTATTTT. The entire variable domain, with the rest obtained from reference TRBV7-2 and TRBJ2-3, is as follows: GAGVSQSPSNKVTEKGKDVELRCDPISGHTALYWYRQSLGQGLEFLIYFQGNSAPDKSGLPSDRFSAERTGGSVSTLTIQRTQQEDSAVYLCASTSGSFGTDTQYFGPGTRLTVL.

The CDR3 sequence is CASGPGHEQFF. The CDR3 DNA reads TGTGCCAGCGGCCCGGGCCATGAGCAGTTCTTC. The rearrangement joins TRBV12-3 or TRBV12-4 to TRBJ2-1; unclear D gene. The CDR3 length is 11 residues. The ends were cut back, 8 bases at V and 8 bases at J, with 10 bases in the middle.

This clonotype occurred a few times. CDR3 nucleotide sequence: TGTGCCAGCAGTGGGGGGGGAGGAGTTAGCTCCTACGAGCAGTACTTC. Protein sequence: CASSGGGGVSSYEQYF. The chain links TRBV12-3 or TRBV12-4 to TRBJ2-7, with 7 bases matching TRBD2. This CDR3 has 16 amino acids. After removal of 5 bases from V and 0 bases from J, the junction contained 10 bases not matched to a gene.

This clonotype has more than one count but fewer than ten. This chain links TRBV18 with TRBJ1-6; D may be TRBD1 (5 bases). V was shortened by 4 bases and J by 5 bases, with 18 bases between the two germline ends. This CDR3 is 17 amino acids long. Per germline, CDR1 KGHSH and CDR2 LQKENI. CDR3 bases: TGTGCCAGCTCACTGTTGGACCCCGGGGCCCATAATTCACCCCTCCACTTT. Translating gives CASSLLDPGAHNSPLHF.

This clonotype showed up many times. The genes are TRBV20-1 and TRBJ1-5; 12 bases fit TRBD1. This CDR3 has 16 amino acids. Per the germline V gene, CDR1 is DFQATT and CDR2 is SNEGSKA (reference sequence). The trim removed 6 bases at V and 6 bases at J, leaving 12 bases unmatched. CDR3 residues: CSALSGQGARGQPQHF. The DNA of the CDR3 is TGCAGTGCCCTCTCGGGACAGGGGGCGCGAGGTCAGCCCCAGCATTTT.

In its sample, this clonotype was seen many times. The gene calls are TRBV5-4 and TRBJ2-1; perhaps TRBD2 as D (5 bases). Trimming shortened V by 1 base and J by 5 bases, and 13 bases separated the two germline ends. Per germline, CDR1 SGHNT and CDR2 YYREEE (reference sequence). This CDR3 is 15 amino acids long. CDR3 protein: CASSLKVRENNEQFF. CDR3 in DNA: TGTGCCAGCAGCTTGAAAGTTAGGGAGAACAATGAGCAGTTCTTC. The complete variable domain, with remaining parts taken from reference TRBV5-4 and TRBJ2-1, reads ETGVTQSPTHLIKTRGQQVTLRCSSQSGHNTVSWYQQALGQGPQFIFQYYREEENGRGNFPPRFSGLQFPNYSSELNVNALELDDSALYLCASSLKVRENNEQFFGPGTRLTVL.

This clonotype was found many times. The rearrangement joins TRBV18 to TRBJ2-7; the match to TRBD1 covers 12 bases. Unmatched junction bases numbered 7, after V lost 3 bases and J lost 4 bases. CDR1 and CDR2 from the germline V gene are KGHSH and LQKENI. The length of the CDR3 is 16 residues. The chain's CDR3 is CASSPTGTGGRYEQYF. DNA for the CDR3: TGTGCCAGCTCACCGACCGGGACAGGGGGCAGGTACGAGCAGTACTTC.

There are many counts of this clonotype. The CDR3 DNA reads as TGTGCCAGTCTCGAGGGGCCGGCGAGCAATGAGCAGTTCTTC. As protein: CASLEGPASNEQFF. The rearrangement joins TRBV7-6 to TRBJ2-1; D might be TRBD1 or TRBD2, each matching 5 bases. This CDR3 is built from 14 residues. Trimming pared 9 bases from V and 6 bases from J, leaving 18 bases between. Per the germline V gene, CDR1 is SGHVS and CDR2 is FNYEAQ.

In its sample, this clonotype was seen a few times. The rearrangement joins TRBV4-1 to TRBJ1-4, with D perhaps TRBD1 (5 bases). With 2 bases removed from V and 6 bases from J, the gap between germline ends came to 13 bases. The CDR3 sequence is 15 residues long. Germline assignment: CDR1 MGHRA and CDR2 YSYEKL. CDR3 region: CASSQWGVRDEKLFF. CDR3 sequence (DNA): TGCGCCAGCAGCCAATGGGGGGTGCGGGATGAAAAACTGTTTTTT.